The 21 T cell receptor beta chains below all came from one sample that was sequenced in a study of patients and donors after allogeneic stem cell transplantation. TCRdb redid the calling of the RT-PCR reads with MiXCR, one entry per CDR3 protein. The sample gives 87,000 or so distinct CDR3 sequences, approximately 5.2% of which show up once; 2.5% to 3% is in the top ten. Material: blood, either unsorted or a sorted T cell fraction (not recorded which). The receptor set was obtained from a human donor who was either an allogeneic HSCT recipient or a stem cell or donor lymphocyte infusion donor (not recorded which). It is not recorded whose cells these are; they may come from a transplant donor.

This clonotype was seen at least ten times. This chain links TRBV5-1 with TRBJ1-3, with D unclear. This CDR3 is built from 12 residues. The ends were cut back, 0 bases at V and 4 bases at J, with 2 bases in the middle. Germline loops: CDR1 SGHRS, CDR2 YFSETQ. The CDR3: CASSLAGNTIYF. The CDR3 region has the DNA TGCGCCAGCAGCTTGGCAGGAAACACCATATATTTT.

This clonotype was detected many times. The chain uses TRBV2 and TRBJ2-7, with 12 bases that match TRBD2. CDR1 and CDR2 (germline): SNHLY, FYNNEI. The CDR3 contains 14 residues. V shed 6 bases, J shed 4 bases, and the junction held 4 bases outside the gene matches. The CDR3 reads CASRRTSGGYEQYF. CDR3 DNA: TGTGCCAGCAGGCGCACTAGCGGGGGGTACGAGCAGTACTTC.

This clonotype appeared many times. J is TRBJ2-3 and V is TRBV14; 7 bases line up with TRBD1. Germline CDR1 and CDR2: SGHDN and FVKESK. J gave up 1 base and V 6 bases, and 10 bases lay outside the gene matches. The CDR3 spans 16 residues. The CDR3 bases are TGTGCCAGCAGTCTCCACCGGGACAGAGGCACAGATACGCAGTATTTT. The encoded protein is CASSLHRDRGTDTQYF.

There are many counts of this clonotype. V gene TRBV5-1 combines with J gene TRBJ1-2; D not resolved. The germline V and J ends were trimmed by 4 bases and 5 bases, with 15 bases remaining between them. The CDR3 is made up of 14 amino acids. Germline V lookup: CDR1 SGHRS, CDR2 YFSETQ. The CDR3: CASSLSRGRYGYTF. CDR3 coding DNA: TGCGCCAGCAGCCTGAGCCGTGGGAGGTATGGCTACACCTTC.

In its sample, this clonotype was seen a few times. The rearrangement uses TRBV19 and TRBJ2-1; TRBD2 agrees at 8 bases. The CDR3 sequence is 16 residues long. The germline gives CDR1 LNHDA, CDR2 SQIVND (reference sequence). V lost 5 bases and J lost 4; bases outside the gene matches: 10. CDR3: CASSPGGTRAYNEQFF. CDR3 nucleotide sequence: TGTGCCAGTAGTCCCGGCGGGACTAGGGCTTACAATGAGCAGTTCTTC. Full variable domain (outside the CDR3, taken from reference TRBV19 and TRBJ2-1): DGGITQSPKYLFRKEGQNVTLSCEQNLNHDAMYWYRQDPGQGLRLIYYSQIVNDFQKGDIAEGYSVSREKKESFPLTVTSAQKNPTAFYLCASSPGGTRAYNEQFFGPGTRLTVL.

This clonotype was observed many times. CDR3 in amino acids: CASSEEVRVELNIQYF. The CDR3 nucleotides read TGTGCCAGCAGTGAAGAGGTCCGGGTTGAGTTAAACATTCAGTACTTC. This chain links TRBV2 with TRBJ2-4; D gene uncertain. There are 16 residues in the CDR3. Germline V gene data show CDR1 as SNHLY and CDR2 as FYNNEI. Trimming removed 1 base from V and 6 bases from J, with 16 bases in between.

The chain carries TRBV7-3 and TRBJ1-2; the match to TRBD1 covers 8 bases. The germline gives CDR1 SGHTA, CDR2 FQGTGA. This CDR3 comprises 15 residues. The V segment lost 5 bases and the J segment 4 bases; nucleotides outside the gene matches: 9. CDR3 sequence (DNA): TGTGCCAGCAGCCCGGGAGGGGACAGGCGCTATGGCTACACCTTC. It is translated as CASSPGGDRRYGYTF.

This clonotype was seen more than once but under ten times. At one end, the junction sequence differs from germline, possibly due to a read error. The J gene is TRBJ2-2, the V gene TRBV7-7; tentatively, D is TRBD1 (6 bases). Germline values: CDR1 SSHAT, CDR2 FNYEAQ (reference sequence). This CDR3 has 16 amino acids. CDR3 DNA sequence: TGTGCTAGCAGCTTAGCCACGACAGGAAACACCGGGGAGCTGTTTTTT. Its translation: CASSLATTGNTGELFF.

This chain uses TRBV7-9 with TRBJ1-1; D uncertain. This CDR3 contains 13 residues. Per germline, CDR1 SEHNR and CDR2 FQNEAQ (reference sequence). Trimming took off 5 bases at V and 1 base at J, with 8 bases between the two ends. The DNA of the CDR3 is TGTGCCAGCAGCCCCCCACCGAACACTGAAGCTTTCTTT. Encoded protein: CASSPPPNTEAFF. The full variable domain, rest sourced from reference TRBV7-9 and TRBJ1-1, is DTGVSQNPRHKITKRGQNVTFRCDPISEHNRLYWYRQTLGQGPEFLTYFQNEAQLEKSRLLSDRFSAERPKGSFSTLEIQRTEQGDSAMYLCASSPPPNTEAFFGQGTRLTVV.

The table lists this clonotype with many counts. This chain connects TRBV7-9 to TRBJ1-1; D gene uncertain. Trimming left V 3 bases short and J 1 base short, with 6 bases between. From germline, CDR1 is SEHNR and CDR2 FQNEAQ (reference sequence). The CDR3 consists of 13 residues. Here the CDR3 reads CASSLVGNTEAFF. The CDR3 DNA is TGTGCCAGCAGCTTGGTCGGGAACACTGAAGCTTTCTTT.

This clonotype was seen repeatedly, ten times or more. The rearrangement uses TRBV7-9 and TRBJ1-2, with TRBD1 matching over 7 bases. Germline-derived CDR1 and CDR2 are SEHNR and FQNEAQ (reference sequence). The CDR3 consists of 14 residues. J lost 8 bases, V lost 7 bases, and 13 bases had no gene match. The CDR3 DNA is TGTGCCAGCAACACTCTCCGGGACAGCAGGGGCTACACCTTC. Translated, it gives CASNTLRDSRGYTF.

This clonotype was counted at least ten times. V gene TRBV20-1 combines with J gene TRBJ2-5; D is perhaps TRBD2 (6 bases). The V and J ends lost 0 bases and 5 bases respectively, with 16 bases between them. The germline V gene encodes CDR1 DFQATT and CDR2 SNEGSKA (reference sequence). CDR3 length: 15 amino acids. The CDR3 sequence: CSARDARGGGETQYF. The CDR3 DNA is TGCAGTGCTAGAGATGCGCGGGGAGGCGGGGAGACCCAGTACTTC.

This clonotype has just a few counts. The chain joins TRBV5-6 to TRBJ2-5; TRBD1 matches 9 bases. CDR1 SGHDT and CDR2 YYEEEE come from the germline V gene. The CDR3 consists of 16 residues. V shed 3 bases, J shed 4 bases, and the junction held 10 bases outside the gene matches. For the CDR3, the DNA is TGTGCCAGCAGCTATGATATGGGGACAGGGAGAGAGACCCAGTACTTC. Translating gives CASSYDMGTGRETQYF.

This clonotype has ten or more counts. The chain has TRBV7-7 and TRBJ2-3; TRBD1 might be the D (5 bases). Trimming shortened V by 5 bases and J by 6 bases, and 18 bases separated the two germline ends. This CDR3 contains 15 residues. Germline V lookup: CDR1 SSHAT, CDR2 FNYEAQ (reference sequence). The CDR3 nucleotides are TGTGCCAGCAGCCCCCAGTCCTACCCAGGGGATACGCAGTATTTT. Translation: CASSPQSYPGDTQYF. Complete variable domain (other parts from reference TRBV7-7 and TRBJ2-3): GAGVSQSPRYKVTKRGQDVTLRCDPISSHATLYWYQQALGQGPEFLTYFNYEAQPDKSGLPSDRFSAERPEGSISTLTIQRTEQRDSAMYRCASSPQSYPGDTQYFGPGTRLTVL.

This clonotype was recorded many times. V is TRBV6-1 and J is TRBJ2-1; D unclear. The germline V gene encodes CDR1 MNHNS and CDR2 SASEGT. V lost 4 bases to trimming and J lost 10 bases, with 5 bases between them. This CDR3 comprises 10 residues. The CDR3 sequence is CASSVPEQFF. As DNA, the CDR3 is TGTGCCAGCAGTGTTCCCGAGCAGTTCTTC.

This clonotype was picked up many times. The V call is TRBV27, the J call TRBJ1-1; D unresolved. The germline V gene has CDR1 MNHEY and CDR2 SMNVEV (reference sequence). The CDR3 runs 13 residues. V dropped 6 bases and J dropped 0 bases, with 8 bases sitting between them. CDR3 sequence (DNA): TGTGCCAGCAGAAAAGGGTTGAACACTGAAGCTTTCTTT. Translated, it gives CASRKGLNTEAFF.

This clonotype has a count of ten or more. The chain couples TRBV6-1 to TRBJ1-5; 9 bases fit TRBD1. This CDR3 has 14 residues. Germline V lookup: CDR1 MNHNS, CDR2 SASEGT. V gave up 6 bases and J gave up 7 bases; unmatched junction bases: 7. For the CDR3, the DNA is TGTGCCAGCAGCTTAGGGGGGACAGGGCAGCCCCAGCATTTT. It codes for CASSLGGTGQPQHF.

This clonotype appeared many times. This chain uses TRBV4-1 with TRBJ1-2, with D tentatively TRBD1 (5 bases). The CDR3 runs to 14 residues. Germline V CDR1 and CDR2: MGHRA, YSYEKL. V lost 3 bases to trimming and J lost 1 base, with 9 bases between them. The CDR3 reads CASSQTALNYGYTF. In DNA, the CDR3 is TGCGCCAGCAGCCAGACAGCGCTTAACTATGGCTACACCTTC.

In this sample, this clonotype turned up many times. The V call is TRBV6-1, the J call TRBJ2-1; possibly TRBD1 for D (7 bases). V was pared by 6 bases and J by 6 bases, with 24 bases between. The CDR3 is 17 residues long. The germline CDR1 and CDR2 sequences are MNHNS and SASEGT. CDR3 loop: CASSYSGGFSTFNEQFF. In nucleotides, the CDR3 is TGTGCCAGCAGCTATTCAGGGGGGTTCTCAACCTTCAATGAGCAGTTCTTC.

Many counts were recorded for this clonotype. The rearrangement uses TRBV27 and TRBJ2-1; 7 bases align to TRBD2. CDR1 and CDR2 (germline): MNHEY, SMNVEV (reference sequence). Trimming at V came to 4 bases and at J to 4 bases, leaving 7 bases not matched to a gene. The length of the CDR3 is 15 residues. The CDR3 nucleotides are TGTGCCAGCAGTTCCCTTTGGGGGGGGTACAATGAGCAGTTCTTC. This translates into CASSSLWGGYNEQFF.

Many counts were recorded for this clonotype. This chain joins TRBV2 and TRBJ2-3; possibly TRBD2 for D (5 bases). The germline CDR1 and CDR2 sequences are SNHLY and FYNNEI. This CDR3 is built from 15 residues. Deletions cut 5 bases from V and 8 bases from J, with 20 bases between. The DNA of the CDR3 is TGTGCCAGCAGTCCCAAAGAGGGTAGGGTATCTACGCAGTATTTT. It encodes CASSPKEGRVSTQYF. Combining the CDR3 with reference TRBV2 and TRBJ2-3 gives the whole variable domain EPEVTQTPSHQVTQMGQEVILRCVPISNHLYFYWYRQILGQKVEFLVSFYNNEISEKSEIFDDQFSVERPDGSNFTLKIRSTKLEDSAMYFCASSPKEGRVSTQYFGPGTRLTVL.